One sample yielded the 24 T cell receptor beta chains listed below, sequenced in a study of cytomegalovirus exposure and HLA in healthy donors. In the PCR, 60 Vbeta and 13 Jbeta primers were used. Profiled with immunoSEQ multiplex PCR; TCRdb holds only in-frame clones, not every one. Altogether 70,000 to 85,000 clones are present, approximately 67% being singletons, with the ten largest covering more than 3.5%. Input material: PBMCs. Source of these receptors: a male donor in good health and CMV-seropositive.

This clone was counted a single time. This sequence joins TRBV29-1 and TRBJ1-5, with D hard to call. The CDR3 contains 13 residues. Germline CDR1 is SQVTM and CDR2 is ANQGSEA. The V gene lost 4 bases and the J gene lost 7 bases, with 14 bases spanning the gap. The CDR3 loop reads CSVADEAAQPQHF. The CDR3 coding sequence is TGCAGCGTTGCCGATGAGGCGGCGCAGCCCCAGCATTTT.

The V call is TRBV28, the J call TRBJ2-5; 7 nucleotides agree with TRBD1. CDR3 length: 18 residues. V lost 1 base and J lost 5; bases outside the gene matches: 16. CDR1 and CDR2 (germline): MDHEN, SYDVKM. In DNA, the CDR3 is TGTGCCAGCAGTTTATTCGTAACCGGGACAGACATTGCGGAGACCCAGTACTTC. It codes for CASSLFVTGTDIAETQYF. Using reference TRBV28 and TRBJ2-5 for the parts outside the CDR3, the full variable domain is DVKVTQSSRYLVKRTGEKVFLECVQDMDHENMFWYRQDPGLGLRLIYFSYDVKMKEKGDIPEGYSVSREKKERFSLILESASTNQTSMYLCASSLFVTGTDIAETQYFGPGTRLLVL.

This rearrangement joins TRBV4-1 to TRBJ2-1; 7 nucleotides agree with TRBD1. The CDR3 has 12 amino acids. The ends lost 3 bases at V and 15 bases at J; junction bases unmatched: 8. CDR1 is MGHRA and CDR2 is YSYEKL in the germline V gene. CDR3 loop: CASSQPRQGPFF. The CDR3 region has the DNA TGCGCCAGCAGCCAGCCCCGACAGGGCCCGTTCTTC.

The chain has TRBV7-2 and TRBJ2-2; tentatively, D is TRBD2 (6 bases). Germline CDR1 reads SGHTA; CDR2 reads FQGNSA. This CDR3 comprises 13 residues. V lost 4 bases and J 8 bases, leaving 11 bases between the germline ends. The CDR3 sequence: CASSSIGRGELFF. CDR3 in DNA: TGTGCCAGCAGCTCTATTGGGAGGGGGGAGCTGTTTTTT.

For the CDR3, the DNA is TGTGCCAGCAGCCCCGGGGGGGGTAGTCAGCCCCAGCATTTT. Residues: CASSPGGGSQPQHF. This sequence joins TRBV27 and TRBJ1-5, with a tentative D call TRBD1 (5 bases). V shed 6 bases and J shed 6 bases, with 15 bases lying between them. This CDR3 comprises 14 residues. Germline V CDR1 and CDR2: MNHEY, SMNVEV (reference sequence).

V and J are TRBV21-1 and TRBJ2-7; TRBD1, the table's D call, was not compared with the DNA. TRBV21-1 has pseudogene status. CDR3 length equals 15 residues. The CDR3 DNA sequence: TGTGCCAGCAGCAAAGGACAGAGTAAGATCTACGAGCAGTACTTC. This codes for CASSKGQSKIYEQYF.

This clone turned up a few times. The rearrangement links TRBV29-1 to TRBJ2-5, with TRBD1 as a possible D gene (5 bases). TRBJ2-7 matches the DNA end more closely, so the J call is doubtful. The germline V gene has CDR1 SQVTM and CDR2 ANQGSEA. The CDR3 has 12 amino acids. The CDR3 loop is CSVPNRSYEQYF. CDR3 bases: TGCAGCGTTCCTAACAGGAGCTACGAGCAGTACTTC.

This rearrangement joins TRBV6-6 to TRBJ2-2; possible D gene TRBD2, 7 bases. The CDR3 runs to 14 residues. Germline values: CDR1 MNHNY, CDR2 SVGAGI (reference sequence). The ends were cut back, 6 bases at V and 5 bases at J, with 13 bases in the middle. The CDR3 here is CASRGGARTGELFF. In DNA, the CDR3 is TGTGCCAGCAGGGGGGGGGCGAGGACCGGGGAGCTGTTTTTT.

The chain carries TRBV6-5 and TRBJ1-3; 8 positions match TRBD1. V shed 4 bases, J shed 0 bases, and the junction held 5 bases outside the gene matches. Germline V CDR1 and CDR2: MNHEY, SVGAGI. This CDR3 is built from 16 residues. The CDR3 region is CASSSRGLTSGNTIYF. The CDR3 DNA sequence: TGTGCCAGCAGTTCCAGGGGGCTTACCTCTGGAAACACCATATATTTT.

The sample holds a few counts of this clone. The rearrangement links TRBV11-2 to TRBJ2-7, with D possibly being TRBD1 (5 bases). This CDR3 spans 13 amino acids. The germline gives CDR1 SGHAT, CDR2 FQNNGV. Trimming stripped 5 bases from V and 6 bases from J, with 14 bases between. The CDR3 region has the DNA TGTGCCAGCAGCCCAGGCAGGGTAGGCGAGCAGTACTTC. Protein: CASSPGRVGEQYF.

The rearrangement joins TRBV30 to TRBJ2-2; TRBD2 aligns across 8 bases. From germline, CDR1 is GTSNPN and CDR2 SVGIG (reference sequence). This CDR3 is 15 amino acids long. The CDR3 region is CVLDRGLVVTGELFF. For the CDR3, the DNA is TGTGTGTTGGACCGGGGACTAGTCGTCACCGGGGAGCTGTTTTTT.

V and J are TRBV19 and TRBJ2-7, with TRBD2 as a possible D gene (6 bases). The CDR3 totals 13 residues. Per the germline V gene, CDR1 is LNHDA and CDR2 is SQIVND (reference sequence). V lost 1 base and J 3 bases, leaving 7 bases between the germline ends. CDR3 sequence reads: CASSIGRGYEQYF. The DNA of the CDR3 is TGTGCCAGTAGTATAGGGCGGGGCTACGAGCAGTACTTC. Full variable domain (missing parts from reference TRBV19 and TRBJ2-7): DGGITQSPKYLFRKEGQNVTLSCEQNLNHDAMYWYRQDPGQGLRLIYYSQIVNDFQKGDIAEGYSVSREKKESFPLTVTSAQKNPTAFYLCASSIGRGYEQYFGPGTRLTVT.

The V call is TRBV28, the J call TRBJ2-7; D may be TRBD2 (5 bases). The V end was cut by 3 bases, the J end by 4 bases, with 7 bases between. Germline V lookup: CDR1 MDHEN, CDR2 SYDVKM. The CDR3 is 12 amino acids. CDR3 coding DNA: TGTGCCAGCAGTTTCGGGATTTACGAGCAGTACTTC. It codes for CASSFGIYEQYF.

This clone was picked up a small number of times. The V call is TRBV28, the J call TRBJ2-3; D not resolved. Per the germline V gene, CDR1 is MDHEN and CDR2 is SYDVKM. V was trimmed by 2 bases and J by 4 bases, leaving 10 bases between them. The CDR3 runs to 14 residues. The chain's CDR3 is CASSLGFGADTQYF. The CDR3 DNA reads TGTGCCAGCAGTTTAGGATTCGGAGCAGATACGCAGTATTTT.

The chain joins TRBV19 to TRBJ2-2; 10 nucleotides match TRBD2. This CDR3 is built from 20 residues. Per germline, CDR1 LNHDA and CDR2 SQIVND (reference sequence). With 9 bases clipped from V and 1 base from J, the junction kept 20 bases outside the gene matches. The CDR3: CASFGRDMGSGGVNTGELFF. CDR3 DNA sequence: TGTGCCAGCTTTGGGCGCGATATGGGGAGCGGGGGGGTGAACACCGGGGAGCTGTTTTTT.

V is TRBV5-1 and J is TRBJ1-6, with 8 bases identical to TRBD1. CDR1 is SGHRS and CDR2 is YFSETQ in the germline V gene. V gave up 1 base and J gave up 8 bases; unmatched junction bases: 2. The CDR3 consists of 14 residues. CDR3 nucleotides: TGCGCCAGCAGCTTGAGGGGACAGGATTCACCCCTCCACTTT. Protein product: CASSLRGQDSPLHF. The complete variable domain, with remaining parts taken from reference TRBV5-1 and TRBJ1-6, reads KAGVTQTPRYLIKTRGQQVTLSCSPISGHRSVSWYQQTPGQGLQFLFEYFSETQRNKGNFPGRFSGRQFSNSRSEMNVSTLELGDSALYLCASSLRGQDSPLHFGNGTRLTVT.

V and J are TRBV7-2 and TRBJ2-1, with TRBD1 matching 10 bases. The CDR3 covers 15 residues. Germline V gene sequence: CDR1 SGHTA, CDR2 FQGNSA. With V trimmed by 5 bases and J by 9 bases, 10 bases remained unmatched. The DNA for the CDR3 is TGTGCCAGCAGCCTCACGGGACAGGGGAGAAGTGAGCAGTTCTTC. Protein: CASSLTGQGRSEQFF.

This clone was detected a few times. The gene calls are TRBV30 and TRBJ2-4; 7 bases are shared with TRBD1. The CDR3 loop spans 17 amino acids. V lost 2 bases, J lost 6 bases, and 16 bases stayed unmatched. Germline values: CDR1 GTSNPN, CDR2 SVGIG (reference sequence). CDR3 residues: CAWSTYGTATDLNIQYF. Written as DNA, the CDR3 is TGTGCCTGGAGTACCTACGGGACAGCGACCGATCTAAACATTCAGTACTTC. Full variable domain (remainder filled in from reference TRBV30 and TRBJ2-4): SQTIHQWPATLVQPVGSPLSLECTVEGTSNPNLYWYRQAAGRGLQLLFYSVGIGQISSEVPQNLSASRPQDRQFILSSKKLLLSDSGFYLCAWSTYGTATDLNIQYFGAGTRLSVL.

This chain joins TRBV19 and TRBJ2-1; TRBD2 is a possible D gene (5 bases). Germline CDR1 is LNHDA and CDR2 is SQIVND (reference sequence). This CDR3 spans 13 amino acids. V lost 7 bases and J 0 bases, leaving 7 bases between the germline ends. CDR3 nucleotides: TGTGCCAGTACTCGGGGCTCCTACAATGAGCAGTTCTTC. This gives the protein CASTRGSYNEQFF.

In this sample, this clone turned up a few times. The CDR3 region has the DNA TGTGCCAGCAGTTCCGGGACTCCAGAGAGGGAGCTGTTTTTT. It is translated as CASSSGTPERELFF. The chain uses TRBV28 and TRBJ2-2; maybe TRBD2 (6 bases). The germline CDR1 and CDR2 sequences are MDHEN and SYDVKM. The CDR3 sequence is 14 residues long. The germline V and J ends were trimmed by 4 bases and 9 bases, with 15 bases remaining between them.

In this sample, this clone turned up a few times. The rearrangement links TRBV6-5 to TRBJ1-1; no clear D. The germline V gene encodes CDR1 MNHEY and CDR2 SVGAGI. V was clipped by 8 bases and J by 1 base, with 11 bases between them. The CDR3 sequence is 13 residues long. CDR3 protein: CASVQVPNTEAFF. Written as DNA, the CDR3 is TGTGCCAGCGTGCAGGTTCCGAACACTGAAGCTTTCTTT.

The CDR3 nucleotides are TGTGCCAGCTCACCATCAAGGACAGATGTAAAGCAGTACTTC. Its protein product is CASSPSRTDVKQYF. V and J are TRBV18 and TRBJ2-7, with a tentative D call TRBD1 (6 bases). Trimming stripped 2 bases from V and 8 bases from J, with 16 bases between. CDR3 length: 14 amino acids. The V gene's germline CDR1 is KGHSH and CDR2 LQKENI.

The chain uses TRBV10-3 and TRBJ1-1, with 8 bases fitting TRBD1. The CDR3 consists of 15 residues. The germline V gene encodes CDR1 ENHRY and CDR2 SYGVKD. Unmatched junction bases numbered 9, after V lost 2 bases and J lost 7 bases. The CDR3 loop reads CAISEKGRGPGEAFF. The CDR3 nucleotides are TGTGCCATCAGTGAGAAGGGCAGGGGGCCGGGTGAAGCTTTCTTT.

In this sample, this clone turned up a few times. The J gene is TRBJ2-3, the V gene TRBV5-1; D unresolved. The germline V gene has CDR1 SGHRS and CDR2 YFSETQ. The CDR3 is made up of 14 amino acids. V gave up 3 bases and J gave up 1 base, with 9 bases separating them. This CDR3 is CASSYATGTDTQYF. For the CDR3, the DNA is TGCGCCAGCAGCTACGCGACTGGCACAGATACGCAGTATTTT.